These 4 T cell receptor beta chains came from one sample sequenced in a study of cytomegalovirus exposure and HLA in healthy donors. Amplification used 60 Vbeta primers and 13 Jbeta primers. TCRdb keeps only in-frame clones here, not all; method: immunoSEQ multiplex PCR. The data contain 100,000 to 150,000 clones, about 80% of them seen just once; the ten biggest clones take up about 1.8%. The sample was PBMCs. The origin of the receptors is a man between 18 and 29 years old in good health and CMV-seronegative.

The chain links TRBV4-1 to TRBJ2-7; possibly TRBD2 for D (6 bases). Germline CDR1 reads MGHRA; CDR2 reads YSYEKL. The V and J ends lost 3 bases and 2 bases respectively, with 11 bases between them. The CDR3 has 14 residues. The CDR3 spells CASSQEGPAYEQYF. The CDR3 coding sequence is TGCGCCAGCAGCCAGGAGGGGCCCGCCTACGAGCAGTACTTC.

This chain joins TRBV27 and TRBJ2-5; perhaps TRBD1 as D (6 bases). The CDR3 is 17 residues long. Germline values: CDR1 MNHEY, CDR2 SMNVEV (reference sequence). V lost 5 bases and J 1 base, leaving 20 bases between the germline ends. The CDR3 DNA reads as TGTGCCAGCAGTCCCGAAGGGACAAGGCCCTCCCAAGAGACCCAGTACTTC. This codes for CASSPEGTRPSQETQYF.

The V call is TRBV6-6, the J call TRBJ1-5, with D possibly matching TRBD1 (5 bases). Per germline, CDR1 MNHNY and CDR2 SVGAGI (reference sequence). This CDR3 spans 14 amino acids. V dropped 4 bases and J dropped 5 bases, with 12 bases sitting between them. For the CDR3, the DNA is TGTGCCAGCAGTTGGGGTTGGGGGGATCAGCCCCAGCATTTT. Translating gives CASSWGWGDQPQHF.

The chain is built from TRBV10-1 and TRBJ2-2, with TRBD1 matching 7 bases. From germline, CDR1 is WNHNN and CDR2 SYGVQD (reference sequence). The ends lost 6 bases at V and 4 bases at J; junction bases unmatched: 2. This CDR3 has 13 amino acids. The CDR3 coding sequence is TGCGCCAGCAGCTCAGGGGGCACCGGGGAGCTGTTTTTT. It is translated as CASSSGGTGELFF.